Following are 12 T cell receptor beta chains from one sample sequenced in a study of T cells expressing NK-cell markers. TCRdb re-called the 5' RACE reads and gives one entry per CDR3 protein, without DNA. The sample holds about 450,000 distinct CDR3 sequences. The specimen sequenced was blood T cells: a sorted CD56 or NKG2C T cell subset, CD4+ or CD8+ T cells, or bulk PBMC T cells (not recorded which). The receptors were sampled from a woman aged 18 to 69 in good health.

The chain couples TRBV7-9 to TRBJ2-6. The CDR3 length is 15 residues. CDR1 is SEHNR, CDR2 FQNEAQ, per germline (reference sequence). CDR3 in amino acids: CASSLVARGANVLTF.

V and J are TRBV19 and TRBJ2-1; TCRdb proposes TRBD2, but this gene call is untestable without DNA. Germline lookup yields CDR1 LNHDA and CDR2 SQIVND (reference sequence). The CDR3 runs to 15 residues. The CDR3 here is CASRKLAGGNNEQFF.

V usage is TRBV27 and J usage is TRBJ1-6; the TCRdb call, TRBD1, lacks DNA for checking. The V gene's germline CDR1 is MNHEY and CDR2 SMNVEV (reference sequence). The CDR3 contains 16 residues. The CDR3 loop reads CASSLSGQGLVSPLHF.

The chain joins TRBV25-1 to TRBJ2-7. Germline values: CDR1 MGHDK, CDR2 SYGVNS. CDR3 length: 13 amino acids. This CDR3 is CASRQRESYEQYF.

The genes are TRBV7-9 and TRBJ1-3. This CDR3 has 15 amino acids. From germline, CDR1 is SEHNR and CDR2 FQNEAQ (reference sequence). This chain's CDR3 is CASSFDRSSGNTIYF.

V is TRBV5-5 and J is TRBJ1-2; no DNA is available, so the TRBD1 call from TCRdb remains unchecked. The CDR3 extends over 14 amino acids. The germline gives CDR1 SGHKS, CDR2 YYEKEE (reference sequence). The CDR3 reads CASSPGIGGGGYTF.

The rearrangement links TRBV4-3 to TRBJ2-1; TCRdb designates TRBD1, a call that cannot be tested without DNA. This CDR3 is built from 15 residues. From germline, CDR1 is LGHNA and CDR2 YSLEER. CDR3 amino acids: CASSQGDRTYNEQFF.

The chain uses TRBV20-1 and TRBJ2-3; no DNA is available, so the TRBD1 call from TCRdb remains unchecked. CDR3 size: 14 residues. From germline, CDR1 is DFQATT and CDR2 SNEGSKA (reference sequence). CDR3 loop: CSADRTSSGDTQYF.

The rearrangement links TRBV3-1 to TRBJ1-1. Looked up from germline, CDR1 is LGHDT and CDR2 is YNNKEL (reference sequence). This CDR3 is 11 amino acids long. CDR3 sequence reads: CASSQADRAFF.

The CDR3 protein is CASSFRGTGTYEQYF. The V call is TRBV7-2, the J call TRBJ2-7; TCRdb returns TRBD1, unconfirmable since there is no DNA. CDR3 length: 15 residues. Germline CDR1 is SGHTA and CDR2 is FQGNSA. The entire variable domain, with the rest obtained from reference TRBV7-2 and TRBJ2-7, is as follows: GAGVSQSPSNKVTEKGKDVELRCDPISGHTALYWYRQSLGQGLEFLIYFQGNSAPDKSGLPSDRFSAERTGGSVSTLTIQRTQQEDSAVYLCASSFRGTGTYEQYFGPGTRLTVT.

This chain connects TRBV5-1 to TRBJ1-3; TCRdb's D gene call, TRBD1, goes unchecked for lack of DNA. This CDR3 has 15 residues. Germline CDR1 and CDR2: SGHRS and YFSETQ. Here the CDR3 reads CASSLGQVSGNTIYF.

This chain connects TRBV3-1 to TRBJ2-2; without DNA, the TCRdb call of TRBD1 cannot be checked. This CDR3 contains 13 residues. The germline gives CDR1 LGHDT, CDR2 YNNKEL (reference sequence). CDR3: CASSQPPPGELFF. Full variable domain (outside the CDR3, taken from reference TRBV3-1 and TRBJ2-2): DTAVSQTPKYLVTQMGNDKSIKCEQNLGHDTMYWYKQDSKKFLKIMFSYNNKELIINETVPNRFSPKSPDKAHLNLHINSLELGDSAVYFCASSQPPPGELFFGEGSRLTVL.